The next 13 T cell receptor beta chains were all read from a single sample in a study of CD8+CD57+ T cells in acquired aplastic anemia. An expansion of CD8+CD57+ cells by flow cytometry had been shown in patients chosen for sequencing. Genomic DNA served as template for TCR beta VDJ and CDR3 profiling. TCRdb analysed the reads with MiXCR anew, one entry per CDR3 protein. The sample lists 170,000 or so distinct CDR3 sequences, about three fifths occurring once. Sequencing was done on a sample of sorted CD4+, CD8+, or CD8+CD57+ T cells (not recorded which) from PBMCs. The receptors were gathered from a human donor with aplastic anemia.

This chain uses TRBV19 with TRBJ1-6; D possibly corresponds to TRBD1 (5 bases). Germline V lookup: CDR1 LNHDA, CDR2 SQIVND (reference sequence). V was pared by 5 bases and J by 10 bases, with 15 bases between. This CDR3 has 14 residues. The CDR3: CASSLPGGGSPLHF. The CDR3 DNA reads TGTGCCAGTAGTCTCCCGGGTGGGGGATCACCCCTCCACTTT.

This clonotype was counted between two and nine times. The chain recombines TRBV7-9 with TRBJ1-2; D gene uncertain. V was trimmed by 1 base and J by 3 bases, leaving 6 bases between them. Germline CDR1 reads SEHNR; CDR2 reads FQNEAQ (reference sequence). The CDR3 consists of 13 residues. CDR3 region: CASSLGVYYGYTF. For the CDR3, the DNA is TGTGCCAGCAGCTTAGGGGTTTACTATGGCTACACCTTC.

The chain carries TRBV5-1 and TRBJ1-1, with TRBD1 matching over 11 bases. The V segment lost 6 bases and the J segment 4 bases; nucleotides outside the gene matches: 8. Looked up from germline, CDR1 is SGHRS and CDR2 is YFSETQ. The CDR3 consists of 15 residues. CDR3: CASTRDRGTSTEAFF. The CDR3 DNA sequence: TGCGCCAGCACCCGGGACAGGGGGACGAGCACTGAAGCTTTCTTT.

This sequence joins TRBV25-1 and TRBJ1-1; perhaps TRBD1 as D (5 bases). Germline CDR1 MGHDK, CDR2 SYGVNS. There are 13 residues in the CDR3. Trimming removed 5 bases at V and 1 base at J, with 8 bases between. CDR3 coding DNA: TGTGCCAGCAGTTACAGGAGGAACACTGAAGCTTTCTTT. The encoded protein is CASSYRRNTEAFF. The full variable domain, with the rest looked up from reference TRBV25-1 and TRBJ1-1, is EADIYQTPRYLVIGTGKKITLECSQTMGHDKMYWYQQDPGMELHLIHYSYGVNSTEKGDLSSESTVSRIRTEHFPLTLESARPSHTSQYLCASSYRRNTEAFFGQGTRLTVV.

The chain recombines TRBV12-3 or TRBV12-4 with TRBJ1-6, with 9 bases identical to TRBD1. The CDR3 contains 15 residues. V lost 6 bases to trimming and J lost 7 bases; unmatched junction nucleotides: 7. The CDR3 DNA is TGTGCCAGCAGGCCAGGGGGACAGGGCAATTCACCCCTCCACTTT. It is translated as CASRPGGQGNSPLHF.

This chain connects TRBV10-3 to TRBJ1-4, with D unresolved. The CDR3 has 11 residues. V was clipped by 7 bases and J by 7 bases, with 7 bases between them. The V gene's germline CDR1 is ENHRY and CDR2 SYGVKD. The CDR3 loop reads CAIKKAEKLFF. Here the CDR3 DNA reads TGTGCCATCAAAAAGGCTGAAAAACTGTTTTTT.

The chain carries TRBV10-2 and TRBJ2-2; possibly TRBD2 for D (6 bases). The germline V gene has CDR1 WSHSY and CDR2 SAAADI. This CDR3 is built from 14 residues. V was trimmed by 2 bases and J by 5 bases, leaving 9 bases between them. The CDR3 DNA reads TGCGCCAGCAGTGAGCGGGAGAGGACCGGGGAGCTGTTTTTT. Translating it yields CASSERERTGELFF.

The chain employs TRBV24-1 and TRBJ2-1; 14 bases align to TRBD2. This CDR3 contains 18 residues. The V segment lost 4 bases and the J segment 2 bases; nucleotides outside the gene matches: 6. The germline CDR1 and CDR2 sequences are KGHDR and SFDVKD. The CDR3 region is CATSDPGLAGVTYNEQFF. The CDR3 bases are TGTGCCACCAGTGACCCGGGACTAGCGGGAGTTACCTACAATGAGCAGTTCTTC.

J is TRBJ2-3 and V is TRBV20-1, with TRBD2 as a possible D gene (6 bases). V lost 1 base, J lost 4 bases, and 15 bases lay in between. There are 15 residues in the CDR3. Germline values: CDR1 DFQATT, CDR2 SNEGSKA (reference sequence). CDR3 amino acids: CSARVPRESPDTQYF. The CDR3 nucleotides read TGCAGTGCTAGAGTTCCACGGGAGTCCCCAGATACGCAGTATTTT.

A word on this clonotype: One junction end disagrees with the germline gene, perhaps due to a read error. The CDR3 here is CASSLGSGPQETQYF. CDR3 nucleotides: TGTGCCAGCAGTTTAGGGTCAGGGCCCCAAGAGACCCAGTACTTC. This chain links TRBV7-2 with TRBJ2-5, with D possibly matching TRBD1 (5 bases). Germline CDR1 SGHTA, CDR2 FQGNSA. CDR3 length: 15 residues.

In this sample, this clonotype turned up many times. V and J are TRBV20-1 and TRBJ2-7; the match to TRBD1 covers 10 bases. Trimming cost V 6 bases and J 5 bases; bases outside gene matches: 7. Germline-derived CDR1 and CDR2 are DFQATT and SNEGSKA (reference sequence). CDR3 length equals 13 residues. The CDR3 DNA sequence: TGCAGTGCCTCGGGACAGGGGTCTGACGAGCAGTACTTC. It is translated as CSASGQGSDEQYF.

This chain links TRBV5-1 with TRBJ1-1; 9 nucleotides line up with TRBD1. The CDR3 has 13 residues. Germline assignment: CDR1 SGHRS and CDR2 YFSETQ. With V trimmed by 10 bases and J by 0 bases, 4 bases remained unmatched. CDR3 bases: TGCGCCCACAGGGGGCTCATGAACACTGAAGCTTTCTTT. It specifies CAHRGLMNTEAFF. Full variable domain (remainder filled in from reference TRBV5-1 and TRBJ1-1): KAGVTQTPRYLIKTRGQQVTLSCSPISGHRSVSWYQQTPGQGLQFLFEYFSETQRNKGNFPGRFSGRQFSNSRSEMNVSTLELGDSALYLCAHRGLMNTEAFFGQGTRLTVV.

V and J are TRBV20-1 and TRBJ2-7; D uncertain. The CDR3 is made up of 14 amino acids. CDR1 is DFQATT and CDR2 is SNEGSKA in the germline V gene (reference sequence). Trimming left V 3 bases short and J 2 bases short, with 14 bases between. CDR3 sequence reads: CSASAPDGTYEQYF. The CDR3 nucleotides are TGCAGTGCTAGTGCCCCGGACGGAACCTACGAGCAGTACTTC.